These 10 T cell receptor beta chains share one sample of origin, sequenced in a study of beta chain features in type 1 diabetes. Study results and limitations: Moderately but significantly shorter TCRB CDR3s were found in Type 1 diabetes patients in all four CD4+ subsets.

Sequenced material consisted of expressed TCRB transcripts (all of the isolated RNA was reverse transcribed). Clones were sequenced by immunoSEQ multiplex PCR, and TCRdb holds only the in-frame ones, with some missing. Of tens of thousands of clones in the sample, almost 50% are singletons; the top ten hold around 0.7%. Which antigens these TCRs recognize remains unknown. Sequencing was performed on central memory CD4+ T cells from blood. These TCRs come from a man in his thirties or forties with type 1 diabetes.

The chain is built from TRBV15 and TRBJ2-3, with TRBD2 identical over 11 bases. Germline loops: CDR1 LNHNV, CDR2 YYDKDF (reference sequence). With 3 bases clipped from V and 3 bases from J, the junction kept 5 bases outside the gene matches. The CDR3 totals 16 residues. The CDR3 reads CATSSLSSGGTDTQYF. DNA for the CDR3: TGTGCCACCAGCAGTCTTTCTAGCGGGGGGACAGATACGCAGTATTTT.

This chain uses TRBV4-1 with TRBJ1-2; weak D call: TRBD1 (5 bases). V lost 6 bases and J lost 4, with 15 bases in between. The CDR3 covers 14 residues. Germline assignment: CDR1 MGHRA and CDR2 YSYEKL. The CDR3 region has the DNA TGCGCCAGCAGTTCCTCAGGGCAGGTCTATGGCTACACCTTC. Protein: CASSSSGQVYGYTF.

The genes are TRBV5-1 and TRBJ2-2; no firm D call. This CDR3 region has 15 residues. The V gene lost 3 bases and the J gene lost 1 base, with 10 bases spanning the gap. Germline assignment: CDR1 SGHRS and CDR2 YFSETQ. The CDR3 region has the DNA TGCGCCAGCAGCTCAGACACTGGGAACACCGGGGAGCTGTTTTTT. This encodes CASSSDTGNTGELFF.

This chain links TRBV7-9 with TRBJ2-4; TRBD1 agrees at 9 bases. The CDR3 extends over 15 amino acids. The V segment lost 4 bases and the J segment 3 bases; nucleotides outside the gene matches: 4. Per the germline V gene, CDR1 is SEHNR and CDR2 is FQNEAQ (reference sequence). The CDR3 reads CASSSGQGHKNIQYF. DNA for the CDR3: TGTGCCAGCAGCTCTGGACAGGGGCACAAAAACATTCAGTACTTC.

The chain links TRBV4-1 to TRBJ2-1; D is possibly TRBD1 (6 bases). The V and J ends lost 4 bases and 5 bases respectively, with 18 bases between them. This CDR3 is 16 amino acids long. CDR1 is MGHRA, CDR2 YSYEKL, per germline. CDR3 sequence reads: CASSPVGFKGDNEQFF. The CDR3 DNA sequence: TGCGCCAGCAGCCCGGTTGGATTCAAGGGGGACAATGAGCAGTTCTTC.

The V call is TRBV7-9, the J call TRBJ1-1; the D is unclear. The CDR3 loop spans 15 amino acids. Germline V gene sequence: CDR1 SEHNR, CDR2 FQNEAQ (reference sequence). Trimming pared 3 bases from V and 2 bases from J, leaving 13 bases between. The CDR3 is CASSFSLAVNTEAFF. The CDR3 DNA reads as TGTGCCAGCAGCTTTTCCCTGGCAGTCAACACTGAAGCTTTCTTT.

The chain recombines TRBV7-2 with TRBJ2-2; TRBD2 might be the D (7 bases). V lost 1 base and J lost 2, with 11 bases in between. The CDR3 is 16 amino acids. In germline, CDR1 is SGHTA, CDR2 FQGNSA. CDR3 region: CASSLGGGVNTGELFF. The CDR3 nucleotides read TGTGCCAGCAGCTTAGGAGGGGGGGTAAACACCGGGGAGCTGTTTTTT.

Points on this clone: One junction end does not reproduce the germline sequence, and a read error may be involved. The rearrangement joins TRBV18 to TRBJ2-1; 12 bases align to TRBD1. Germline CDR1 is KGHSH and CDR2 is LQKENI. The CDR3 covers 13 residues. CDR3 protein: CASSSGTGGPGLF. CDR3 in DNA: TGTGCCAGTTCATCCGGGACAGGGGGCCCCGGGCTCTTC.

This clone has only one observation. The chain uses TRBV6-6 and TRBJ1-2; 7 bases are shared with TRBD1. Per the germline V gene, CDR1 is MNHNY and CDR2 is SVGAGI (reference sequence). The CDR3 contains 16 residues. The J segment lost 0 bases and the V segment lost 5 bases, leaving 9 bases of the junction unmatched. The CDR3 DNA reads TGTGCCAGCAGTCGGACAGGTGCCCAAGCTAACTATGGCTACACCTTC. Translation: CASSRTGAQANYGYTF.

The gene calls are TRBV7-9 and TRBJ1-1; TRBD1 matches 7 bases. Per the germline V gene, CDR1 is SEHNR and CDR2 is FQNEAQ (reference sequence). Germline trimming cut 1 base from V and 4 bases from J; bases unmatched to any gene: 3. The CDR3 spans 14 residues. CDR3 nucleotides: TGTGCCAGCAGCTTAGACCAGGGGGTCACTGAAGCTTTCTTT. Protein sequence: CASSLDQGVTEAFF.